The entry below describes one TCR beta chain. This entry is derived from a study of blood T cell repertoires in COVID-19. Study-level information: COVID-19 samples collected from the United States, Italy and Spain covered acute and convalescent phases. T cells, B-cell-depleted T cells, or PBMCs provided the cDNA or gDNA that served as material.

Per the original data handling: Reference gene primer amplification gave nucleated cell count estimates. TCRdb's copy holds only in-frame clones and misses some; the assay was immunoSEQ multiplex PCR. From that table come the V and J calls and clone size; the DNA was used to work out D and trimming. The sample yields about 54,000 clones, just over 90% seen once. J lost 0 bases, V lost 3 bases, and 12 bases had no gene match. CDR1 SGDLS and CDR2 YYNGEE come from the germline V gene. The CDR3 is 19 residues long. This receptor was identified in a woman aged 40 to 50 with active COVID-19. The chain uses TRBV9 and TRBJ2-2; TRBD2 matches 9 bases. The sample consisted of peripheral blood. Here the CDR3 DNA reads TGTGCCAGCAGCGCCTTCCGGAGACTAGCGGAGCCGAACACCGGGGAGCTGTTTTTT. Translating it yields CASSAFRRLAEPNTGELFF.